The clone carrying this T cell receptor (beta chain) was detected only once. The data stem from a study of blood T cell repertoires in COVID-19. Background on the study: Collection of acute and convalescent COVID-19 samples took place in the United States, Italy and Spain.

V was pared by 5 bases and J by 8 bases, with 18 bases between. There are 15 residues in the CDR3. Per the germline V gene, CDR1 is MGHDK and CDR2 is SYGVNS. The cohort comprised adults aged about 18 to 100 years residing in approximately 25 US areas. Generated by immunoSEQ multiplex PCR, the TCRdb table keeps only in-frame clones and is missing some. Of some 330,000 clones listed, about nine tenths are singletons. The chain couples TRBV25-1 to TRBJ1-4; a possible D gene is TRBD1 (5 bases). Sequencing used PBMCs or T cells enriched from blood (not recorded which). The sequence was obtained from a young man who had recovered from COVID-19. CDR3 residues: CASSPQNWGDEKLFF. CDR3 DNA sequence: TGTGCCAGCAGTCCCCAAAATTGGGGGGACGAAAAACTGTTTTTT.